This T cell receptor beta chain came from a study of technical replicates of blood from a handful of donors. Profiling relied on immunoSEQ multiplex PCR, and the TCRdb table lists in-frame clones only, not all of them. The sample lists more than 65,000 clones; more than 90% were seen once. Trimming cost V 6 bases and J 0 bases, with 9 bases left between them. Per the germline V gene, CDR1 is SGHVS and CDR2 is FNYEAQ. The CDR3 consists of 14 residues. Sequencing was carried out using T cells isolated from PBMCs. This sequence joins TRBV7-6 and TRBJ2-1; D is ambiguous. This sequence originates from a human donor in good health. CDR3 region: CASSEETSYNEQFF. The CDR3 DNA follows: TGTGCCAGCAGTGAGGAAACCTCCTACAATGAGCAGTTCTTC.